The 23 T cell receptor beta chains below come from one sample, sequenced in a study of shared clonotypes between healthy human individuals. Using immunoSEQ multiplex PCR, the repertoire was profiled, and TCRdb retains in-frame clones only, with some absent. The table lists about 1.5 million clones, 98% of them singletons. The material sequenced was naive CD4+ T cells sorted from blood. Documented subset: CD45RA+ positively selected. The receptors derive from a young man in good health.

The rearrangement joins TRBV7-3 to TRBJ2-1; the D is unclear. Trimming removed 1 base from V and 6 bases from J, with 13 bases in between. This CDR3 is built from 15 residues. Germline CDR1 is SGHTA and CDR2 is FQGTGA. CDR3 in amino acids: CASSLNGAHFNEQFF. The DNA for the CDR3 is TGTGCCAGCAGCTTAAACGGAGCCCATTTCAATGAGCAGTTCTTC.

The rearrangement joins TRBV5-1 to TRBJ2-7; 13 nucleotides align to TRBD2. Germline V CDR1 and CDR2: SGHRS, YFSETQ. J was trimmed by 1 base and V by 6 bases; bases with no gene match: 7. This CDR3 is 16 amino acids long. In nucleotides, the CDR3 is TGCGCCAGCACCGGACTAGCGGGAGCGAGTTCCTACGAGCAGTACTTC. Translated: CASTGLAGASSYEQYF.

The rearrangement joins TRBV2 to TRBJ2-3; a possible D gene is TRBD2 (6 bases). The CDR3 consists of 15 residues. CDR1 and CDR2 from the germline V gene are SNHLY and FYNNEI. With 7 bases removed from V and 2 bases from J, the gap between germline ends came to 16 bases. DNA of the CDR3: TGTGCCAGCACTCCTCGGGGACTTTACACAGATACGCAGTATTTT. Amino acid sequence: CASTPRGLYTDTQYF.

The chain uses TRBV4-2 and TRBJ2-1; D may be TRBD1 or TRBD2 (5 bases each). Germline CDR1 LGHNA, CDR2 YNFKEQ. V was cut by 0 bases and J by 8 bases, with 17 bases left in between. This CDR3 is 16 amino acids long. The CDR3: CASSQDVAGAWDEQFF. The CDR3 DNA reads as TGTGCCAGCAGCCAAGACGTCGCCGGGGCCTGGGATGAGCAGTTCTTC.

The CDR3 DNA sequence: TGTGCCAGCAGCATAGAAATCACAGATACGCAGTATTTT. Translation: CASSIEITDTQYF. The V and J genes are TRBV5-6 and TRBJ2-3; no clear D gene. Germline-derived CDR1 and CDR2 are SGHDT and YYEEEE. This CDR3 spans 13 amino acids. Trimming took 4 bases from V and 2 from J, leaving 8 bases between them.

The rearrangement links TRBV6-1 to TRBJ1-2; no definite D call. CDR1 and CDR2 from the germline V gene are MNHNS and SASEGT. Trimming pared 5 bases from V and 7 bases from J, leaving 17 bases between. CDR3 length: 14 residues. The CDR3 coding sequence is TGTGCCAGCAGTATAGCCCAGATGGCAAGTGGCTACACCTTC. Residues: CASSIAQMASGYTF.

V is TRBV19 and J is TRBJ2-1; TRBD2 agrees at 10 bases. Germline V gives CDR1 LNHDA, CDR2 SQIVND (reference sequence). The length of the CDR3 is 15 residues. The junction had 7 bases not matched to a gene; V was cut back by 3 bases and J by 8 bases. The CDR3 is CASSMYSGRVHEQFF. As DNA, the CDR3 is TGTGCCAGTAGTATGTACAGCGGGAGGGTGCATGAGCAGTTCTTC.

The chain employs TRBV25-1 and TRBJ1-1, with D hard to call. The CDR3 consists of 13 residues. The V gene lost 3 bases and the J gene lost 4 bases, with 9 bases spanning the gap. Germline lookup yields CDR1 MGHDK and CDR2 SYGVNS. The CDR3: CASSDRAFTEAFF. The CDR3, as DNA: TGTGCCAGCAGTGACCGGGCTTTCACTGAAGCTTTCTTT.

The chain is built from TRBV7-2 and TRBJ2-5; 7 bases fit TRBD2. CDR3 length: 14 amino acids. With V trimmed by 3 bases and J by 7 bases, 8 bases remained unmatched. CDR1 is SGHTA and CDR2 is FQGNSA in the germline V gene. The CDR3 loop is CASSLGRERGTQYF. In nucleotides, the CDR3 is TGTGCCAGCAGCTTGGGGCGGGAGAGGGGGACCCAGTACTTC.

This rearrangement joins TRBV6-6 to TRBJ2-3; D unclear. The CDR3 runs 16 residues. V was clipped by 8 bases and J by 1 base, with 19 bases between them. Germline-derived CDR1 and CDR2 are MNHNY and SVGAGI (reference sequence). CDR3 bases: TGTGCCAGCGACGTCGGCGGCCAAATGGGCACAGATACGCAGTATTTT. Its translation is CASDVGGQMGTDTQYF.

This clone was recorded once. The CDR3 DNA sequence: TGTGCCAGCAGCTTGGAAACACGGGGCGAAGCTTTCTTT. Translated, it gives CASSLETRGEAFF. This rearrangement joins TRBV5-4 to TRBJ1-1; possible D gene TRBD1, 5 bases. This CDR3 spans 13 amino acids. V was cut by 0 bases and J by 8 bases, with 11 bases left in between. From germline, CDR1 is SGHNT and CDR2 YYREEE (reference sequence).

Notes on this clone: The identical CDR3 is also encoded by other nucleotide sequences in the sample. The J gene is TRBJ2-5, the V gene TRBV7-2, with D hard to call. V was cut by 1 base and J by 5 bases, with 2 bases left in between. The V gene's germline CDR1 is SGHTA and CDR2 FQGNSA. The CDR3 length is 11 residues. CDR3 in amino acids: CASSLVETQYF. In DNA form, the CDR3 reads TGTGCCAGCAGCTTAGTCGAGACCCAGTACTTC.

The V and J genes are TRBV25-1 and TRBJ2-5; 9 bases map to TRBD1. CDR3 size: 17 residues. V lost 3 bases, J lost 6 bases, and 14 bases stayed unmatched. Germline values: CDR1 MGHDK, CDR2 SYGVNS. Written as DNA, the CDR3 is TGTGCCAGCAGTGACCCCCTTAGGGGACAGGGTGGAAAGACCCAGTACTTC. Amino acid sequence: CASSDPLRGQGGKTQYF.

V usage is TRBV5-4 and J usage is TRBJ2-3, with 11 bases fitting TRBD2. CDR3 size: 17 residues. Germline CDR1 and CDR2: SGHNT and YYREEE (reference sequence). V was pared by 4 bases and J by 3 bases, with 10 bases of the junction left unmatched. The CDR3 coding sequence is TGTGCCAGCAGCGCACGACTAGCGGGATCGGGGACAGATACGCAGTATTTT. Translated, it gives CASSARLAGSGTDTQYF. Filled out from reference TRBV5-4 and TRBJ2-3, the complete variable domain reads ETGVTQSPTHLIKTRGQQVTLRCSSQSGHNTVSWYQQALGQGPQFIFQYYREEENGRGNFPPRFSGLQFPNYSSELNVNALELDDSALYLCASSARLAGSGTDTQYFGPGTRLTVL.

The CDR3 nucleotides read TGTGCCAGCAGCCCTAGGGGGACAGGATGGAACACCGGGGAGCTGTTTTTT. Protein product: CASSPRGTGWNTGELFF. The gene calls are TRBV7-2 and TRBJ2-2, with 8 bases identical to TRBD1. The trim removed 5 bases at V and 1 base at J, leaving 9 bases unmatched. The CDR3 consists of 17 residues. Germline loops: CDR1 SGHTA, CDR2 FQGNSA.

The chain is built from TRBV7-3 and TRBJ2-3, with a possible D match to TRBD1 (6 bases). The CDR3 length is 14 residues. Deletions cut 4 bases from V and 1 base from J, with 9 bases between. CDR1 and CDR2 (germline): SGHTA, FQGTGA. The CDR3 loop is CASSYRARTDTQYF. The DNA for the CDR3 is TGTGCCAGCAGCTACAGGGCTCGCACAGATACGCAGTATTTT.

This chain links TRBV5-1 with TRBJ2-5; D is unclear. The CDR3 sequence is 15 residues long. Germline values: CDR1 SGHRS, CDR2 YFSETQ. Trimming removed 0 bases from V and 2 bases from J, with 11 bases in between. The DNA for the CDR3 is TGCGCCAGCAGCTTGGCGATAGGTAGGCAAGAGACCCAGTACTTC. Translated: CASSLAIGRQETQYF.

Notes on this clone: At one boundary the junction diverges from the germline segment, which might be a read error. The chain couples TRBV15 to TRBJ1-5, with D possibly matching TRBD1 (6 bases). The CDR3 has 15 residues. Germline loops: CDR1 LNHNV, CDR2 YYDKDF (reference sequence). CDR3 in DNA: TGTGCCACCAGCGGAGAACAGGGTGGAAACCAGCCCCAGCATTTT. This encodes CATSGEQGGNQPQHF.

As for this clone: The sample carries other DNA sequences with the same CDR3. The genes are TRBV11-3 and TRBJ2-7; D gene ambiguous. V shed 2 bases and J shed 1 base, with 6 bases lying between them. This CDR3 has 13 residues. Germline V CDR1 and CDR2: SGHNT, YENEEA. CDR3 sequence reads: CASSLSPSYEQYF. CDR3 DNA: TGTGCCAGCAGCTTATCCCCTTCCTACGAGCAGTACTTC.

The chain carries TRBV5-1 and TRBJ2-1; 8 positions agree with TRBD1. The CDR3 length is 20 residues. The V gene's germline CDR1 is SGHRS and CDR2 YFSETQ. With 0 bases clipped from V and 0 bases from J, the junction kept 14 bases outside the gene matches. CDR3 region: CASSLAPGGASWSSYNEQFF. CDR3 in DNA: TGCGCCAGCAGCTTGGCACCAGGGGGCGCGTCTTGGAGCTCCTACAATGAGCAGTTCTTC.

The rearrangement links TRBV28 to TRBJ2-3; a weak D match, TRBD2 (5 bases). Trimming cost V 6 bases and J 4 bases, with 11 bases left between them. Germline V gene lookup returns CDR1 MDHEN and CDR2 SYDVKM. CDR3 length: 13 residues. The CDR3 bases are TGTGCCAGCAGCCTAATCGGGGCAGATACGCAGTATTTT. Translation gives CASSLIGADTQYF.

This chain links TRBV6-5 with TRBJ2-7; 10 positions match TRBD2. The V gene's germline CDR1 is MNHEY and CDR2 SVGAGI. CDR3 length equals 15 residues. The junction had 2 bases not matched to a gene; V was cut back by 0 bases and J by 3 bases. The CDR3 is CASSYSSSGGYEQYF. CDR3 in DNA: TGTGCCAGCAGTTACTCTTCTAGCGGGGGCTACGAGCAGTACTTC.

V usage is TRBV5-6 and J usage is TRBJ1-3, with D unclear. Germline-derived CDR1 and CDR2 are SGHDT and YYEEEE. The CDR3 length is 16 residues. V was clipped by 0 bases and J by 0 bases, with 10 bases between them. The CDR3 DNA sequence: TGTGCCAGCAGCTTGGACAGCCGATACTCTGGAAACACCATATATTTT. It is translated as CASSLDSRYSGNTIYF.